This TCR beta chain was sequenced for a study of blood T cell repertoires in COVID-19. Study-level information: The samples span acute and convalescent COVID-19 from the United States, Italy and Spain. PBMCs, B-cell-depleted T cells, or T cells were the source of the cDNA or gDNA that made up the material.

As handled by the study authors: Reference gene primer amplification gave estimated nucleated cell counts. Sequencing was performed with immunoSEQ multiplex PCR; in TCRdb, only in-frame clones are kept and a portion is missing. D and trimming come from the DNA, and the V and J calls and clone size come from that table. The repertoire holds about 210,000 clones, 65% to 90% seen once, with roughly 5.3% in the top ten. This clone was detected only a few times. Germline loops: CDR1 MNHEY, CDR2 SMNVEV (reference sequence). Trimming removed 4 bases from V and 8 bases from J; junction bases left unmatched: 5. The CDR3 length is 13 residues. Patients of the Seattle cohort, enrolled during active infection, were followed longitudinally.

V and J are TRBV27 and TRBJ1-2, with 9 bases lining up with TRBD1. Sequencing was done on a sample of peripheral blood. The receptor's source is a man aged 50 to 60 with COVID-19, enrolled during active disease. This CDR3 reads CASSYRTGVGYTF. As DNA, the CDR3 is TGTGCCAGCAGTTACCGGACAGGGGTCGGCTACACCTTC.